A single sample is the source of the 15 T cell receptor beta chains below, sequenced in a study of monozygotic twins with inflammatory bowel disease. TCRdb reprocessed the 5' RACE reads and reports one entry per CDR3 protein, with no DNA. The sample holds approximately 400,000 distinct CDR3 sequences. The material sequenced was blood. Receptors were obtained from a human donor with ulcerative colitis or Crohn's disease, or a healthy co-twin of an affected twin (not recorded which).

This chain connects TRBV14 to TRBJ2-7. The CDR3 is made up of 13 amino acids. Germline-derived CDR1 and CDR2 are SGHDN and FVKESK. CDR3 loop: CASSQDLLSEQYF.

This chain connects TRBV5-1 to TRBJ1-1. From germline, CDR1 is SGHRS and CDR2 YFSETQ. This CDR3 region has 14 residues. This CDR3 is CASSLDVQDGEAFF.

The chain carries TRBV24-1 and TRBJ2-3; absent DNA, TCRdb's TRBD1 call cannot be checked. The CDR3 covers 15 residues. In germline, CDR1 is KGHDR, CDR2 SFDVKD. CDR3 residues: CATSLPGGSADTQYF.

The chain carries TRBV20-1 and TRBJ1-5; as DNA is missing, the TRBD1 call by TCRdb cannot be tested. The CDR3 extends over 13 amino acids. Germline values: CDR1 DFQATT, CDR2 SNEGSKA (reference sequence). The CDR3 spells CSARPGYNQPQHF.

The chain couples TRBV6-1 to TRBJ1-4; TCRdb picks TRBD1, but there is no DNA to check that call. The germline gives CDR1 MNHNS, CDR2 SASEGT. CDR3 length: 17 residues. The CDR3 reads CASSGYRGWSSNEKLFF.

The genes are TRBV11-2 and TRBJ2-5. The CDR3 length is 15 residues. Germline lookup yields CDR1 SGHAT and CDR2 FQNNGV. The CDR3 loop is CASSLARAASETQYF.

The CDR3 loop is CASSVVGDTGELFF. V usage is TRBV25-1 and J usage is TRBJ2-2; as DNA is missing, the TRBD2 call by TCRdb cannot be tested. The CDR3 spans 14 residues. CDR1 is MGHDK and CDR2 is SYGVNS in the germline V gene.

This chain joins TRBV4-1 and TRBJ2-7; TCRdb gives TRBD1 as the D gene, but with no DNA this cannot be confirmed. The germline V gene has CDR1 MGHRA and CDR2 YSYEKL. The CDR3 has 16 amino acids. Here the CDR3 reads CASSQVGTGYSYEQYF.

V and J are TRBV9 and TRBJ2-1; with no DNA, the TCRdb D assignment of TRBD1 cannot be verified. Germline V gene lookup returns CDR1 SGDLS and CDR2 YYNGEE. There are 16 residues in the CDR3. The CDR3 reads CASSPRGTGSYNEQFF.

J is TRBJ2-5 and V is TRBV30. This CDR3 is 17 amino acids long. The germline CDR1 and CDR2 sequences are GTSNPN and SVGIG (reference sequence). CDR3 sequence: CAWSPPPPNPVAETQYF.

This chain links TRBV19 with TRBJ2-6; the D call of TRBD1 rests on TCRdb alone, since no DNA is present to check it. Germline V gives CDR1 LNHDA, CDR2 SQIVND (reference sequence). CDR3 length: 15 residues. The CDR3 loop is CASTLQGAGANVLTF.

The chain couples TRBV19 to TRBJ2-6; TCRdb picks TRBD1, but there is no DNA to check that call. The CDR3 consists of 18 residues. Germline CDR1 is LNHDA and CDR2 is SQIVND (reference sequence). The CDR3 spells CASRPGGHRTSGANVLTF.

The chain couples TRBV29-1 to TRBJ1-3. The CDR3 extends over 11 amino acids. Germline V CDR1 and CDR2: SQVTM, ANQGSEA. Here the CDR3 reads CSLRSGNTIYF.

This sequence joins TRBV5-1 and TRBJ2-2; TCRdb's D call of TRBD2 is untestable without DNA. The length of the CDR3 is 17 residues. The germline V gene has CDR1 SGHRS and CDR2 YFSETQ. The CDR3 loop reads CASSSGPNPLDTGELFF.

The chain employs TRBV5-1 and TRBJ2-3; TCRdb outputs TRBD2, but without DNA this stays unchecked. Germline V gene sequence: CDR1 SGHRS, CDR2 YFSETQ. This CDR3 has 17 amino acids. CDR3 sequence reads: CASSFAVAGGYTDTQYF.